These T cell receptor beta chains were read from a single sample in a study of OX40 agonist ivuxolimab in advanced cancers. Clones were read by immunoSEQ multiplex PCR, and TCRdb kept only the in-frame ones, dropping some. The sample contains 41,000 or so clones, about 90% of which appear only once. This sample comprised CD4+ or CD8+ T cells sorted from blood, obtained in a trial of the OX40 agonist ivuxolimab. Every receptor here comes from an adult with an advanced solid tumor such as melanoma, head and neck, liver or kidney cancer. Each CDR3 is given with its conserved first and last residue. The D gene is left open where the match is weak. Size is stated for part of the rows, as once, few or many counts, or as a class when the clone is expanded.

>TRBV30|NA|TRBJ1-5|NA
CAWSRGLSNQPQHF
TGTGCCTGGAGCCGAGGATTGAGCAATCAGCCCCAGCATTTT
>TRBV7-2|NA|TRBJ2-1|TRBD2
CASSRTSGNRNEQFF
TGTGCCAGCAGCCGGACTAGCGGGAACCGAAATGAGCAGTTCTTC
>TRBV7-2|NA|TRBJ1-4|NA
CASSLAGGLSEKLFF
TGTGCCAGCAGCTTAGCGGGGGGGCTGAGTGAAAAACTGTTTTTT
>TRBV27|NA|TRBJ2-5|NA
CASSSPGIARETQYF
TGTGCCAGCAGTTCCCCCGGCATAGCCCGAGAGACCCAGTACTTC
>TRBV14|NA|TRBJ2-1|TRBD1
CAIARGNNEQFF
TGTGCCATCGCCAGGGGGAACAATGAGCAGTTCTTC
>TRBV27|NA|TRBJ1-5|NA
CASSPGNLKGNQPQHF
TGTGCCAGCAGTCCGGGGAACCTCAAAGGCAATCAGCCCCAGCATTTT
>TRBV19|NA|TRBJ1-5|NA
CASHLRGRANQPQHF
TGTGCCAGTCATTTGCGGGGCAGGGCCAATCAGCCCCAGCATTTT
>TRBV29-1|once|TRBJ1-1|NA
CSVVGPGMNTEAFF
TGCAGCGTTGTGGGACCCGGCATGAACACTGAAGCTTTCTTT
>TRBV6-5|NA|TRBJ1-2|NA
CASTDRSGYTF
TGTGCCAGCACCGACAGATCTGGCTACACCTTC
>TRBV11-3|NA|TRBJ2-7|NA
CASTTEAGLLYEQYF
TGTGCCAGCACCACGGAGGCAGGGCTCCTCTACGAGCAGTACTTC
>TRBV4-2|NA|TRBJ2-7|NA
CASSQAHGPAYEQYF
TGTGCCAGCAGCCAAGCCCACGGCCCCGCCTACGAGCAGTACTTC
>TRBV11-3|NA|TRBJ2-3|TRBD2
CASSFSGALATQYF
TGTGCCAGCAGCTTCAGCGGGGCGTTAGCTACGCAGTATTTT
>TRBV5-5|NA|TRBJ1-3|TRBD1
CASSSQGAGAGNTIYF
TGTGCCAGCAGCTCACAGGGGGCCGGAGCTGGAAACACCATATATTTT
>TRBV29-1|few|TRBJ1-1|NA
CSVVHSMNTEAFF
TGCAGCGTTGTTCACAGCATGAACACTGAAGCTTTCTTT
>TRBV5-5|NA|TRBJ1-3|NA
CASSFSPGTSARNTIYF
TGTGCCAGCAGCTTTTCTCCCGGGACATCAGCGAGAAACACCATATATTTT
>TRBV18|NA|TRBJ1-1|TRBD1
CASSSTQGSNTEAFF
TGTGCCAGCTCAAGTACACAGGGGTCGAACACTGAAGCTTTCTTT
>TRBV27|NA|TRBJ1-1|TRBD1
CATSPTGGTEAFF
TGTGCCACCAGCCCGACAGGGGGCACTGAAGCTTTCTTT
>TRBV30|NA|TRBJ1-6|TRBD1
CAWSDRVSPLHF
TGTGCCTGGAGCGACAGGGTTTCACCCCTCCACTTT
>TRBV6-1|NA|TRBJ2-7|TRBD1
CASRLGAGGSYEQYF
TGTGCCAGCAGGTTAGGGGCAGGGGGATCCTACGAGCAGTACTTC
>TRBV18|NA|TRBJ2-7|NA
CASSPSLGDMESSYEQYF
TGTGCCAGCTCACCTTCCCTTGGGGACATGGAAAGCTCCTACGAGCAGTACTTC
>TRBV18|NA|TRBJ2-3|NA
CASSPRTRTDTQYF
TGTGCCAGCTCACCACGGACAAGGACAGATACGCAGTATTTT
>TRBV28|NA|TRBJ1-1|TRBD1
CASSIRTGRAFF
TGTGCCAGCAGTATCAGGACAGGGCGTGCTTTCTTT
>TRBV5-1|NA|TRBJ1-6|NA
CASSLLQGNSPLHF
TGCGCCAGCAGCTTGCTACAGGGTAATTCACCCCTCCACTTT
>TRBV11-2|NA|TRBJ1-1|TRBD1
CASSLVRGDTEAFF
TGTGCCAGCAGCTTAGTCAGGGGGGACACTGAAGCTTTCTTT
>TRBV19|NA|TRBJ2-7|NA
CASSRHRGSSYEQYF
TGTGCCAGTAGTCGTCACCGGGGCAGCTCCTACGAGCAGTACTTC
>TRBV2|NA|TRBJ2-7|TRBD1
CASSQDRGIPYEQYF
TGTGCCAGCAGTCAGGACAGGGGGATCCCCTACGAGCAGTACTTC
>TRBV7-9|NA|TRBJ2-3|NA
CASSPPRVGERKWDTQYF
TGTGCCAGCAGCCCACCCCGAGTAGGGGAACGGAAATGGGATACGCAGTATTTT
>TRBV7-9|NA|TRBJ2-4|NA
CASSLLQLAKNIQYF
TGTGCCAGCAGCTTACTACAGCTAGCCAAAAACATTCAGTACTTC
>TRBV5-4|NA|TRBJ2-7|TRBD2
CASSQAAGTRSYEQYF
TGTGCCAGCAGCCAAGCGGCCGGGACTAGGTCCTACGAGCAGTACTTC
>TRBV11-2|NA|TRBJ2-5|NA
CASSLDRETQYF
TGTGCCAGCAGCTTAGACCGAGAGACCCAGTACTTC
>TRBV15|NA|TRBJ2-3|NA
CATSRDHDTQYF
TGTGCCACCAGCAGAGACCACGATACGCAGTATTTT
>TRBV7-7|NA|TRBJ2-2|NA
CAIVSGGELFF
TGTGCGATCGTCAGCGGCGGGGAGCTGTTTTTT
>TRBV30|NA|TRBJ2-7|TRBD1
CAWSVKKGQGGGEQYF
TGTGCCTGGAGTGTAAAGAAAGGACAGGGCGGTGGGGAGCAGTACTTC
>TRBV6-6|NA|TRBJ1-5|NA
CASSYSREGRTPQHF
TGTGCCAGCAGTTACTCGAGGGAGGGCCGCACGCCCCAGCATTTT
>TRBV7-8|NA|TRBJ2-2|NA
CASTREAANTGELFF
TGTGCCAGCACCCGAGAAGCGGCTAACACCGGGGAGCTGTTTTTT
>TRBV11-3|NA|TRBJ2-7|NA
CASSRGYGEQYF
TGTGCCAGCAGCCGGGGGTATGGCGAGCAGTACTTC
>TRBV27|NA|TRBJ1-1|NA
CASSADRNTEAFF
TGTGCCAGCAGTGCCGACAGGAACACTGAAGCTTTCTTT
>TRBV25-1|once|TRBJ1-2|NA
CASSESRGGYTF
TGTGCCAGCAGTGAATCAAGGGGCGGCTACACCTTC
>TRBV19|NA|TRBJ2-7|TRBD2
CASSAPGLAGGYEQYF
TGTGCCAGTAGTGCGCCGGGACTAGCGGGGGGCTACGAGCAGTACTTC
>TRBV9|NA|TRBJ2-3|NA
CASSPPRDTQYF
TGTGCCAGCAGCCCACCCCGGGATACGCAGTATTTT
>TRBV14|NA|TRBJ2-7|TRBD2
CASSQDRSSGTTYEQYF
TGTGCCAGCAGCCAAGATCGGTCTAGCGGGACCACCTACGAGCAGTACTTC
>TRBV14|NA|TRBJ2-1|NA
CASSQESYNEQFF
TGTGCCAGCAGCCAAGAGTCCTACAATGAGCAGTTCTTC
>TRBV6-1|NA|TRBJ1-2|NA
CASSEGTLRAYTF
TGTGCCAGCAGTGAAGGGACCCTAAGGGCCTACACCTTC
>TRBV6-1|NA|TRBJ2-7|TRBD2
CASSEGGSEGYEQYF
TGTGCCAGCAGTGAGGGCGGGAGTGAGGGTTACGAGCAGTACTTC
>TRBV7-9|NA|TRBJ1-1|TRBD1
CASSPRQGKNTEAFF
TGTGCCAGCAGCCCCCGACAGGGAAAGAACACTGAAGCTTTCTTT
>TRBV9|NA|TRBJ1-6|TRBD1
CASSVGLGQGANSPLHF
TGTGCCAGCAGCGTAGGGCTCGGACAGGGGGCCAATTCACCCCTCCACTTT
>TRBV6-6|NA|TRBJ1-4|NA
CASSPKGNGGEKLFF
TGTGCCAGCAGTCCCAAGGGCAATGGGGGCGAAAAACTGTTTTTT
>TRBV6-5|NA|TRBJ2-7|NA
CASSYENYEQYF
TGTGCCAGCAGTTACGAGAACTACGAGCAGTACTTC
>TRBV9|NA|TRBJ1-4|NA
CASQRGEQPTEKLFF
TGTGCCAGCCAACGCGGGGAACAGCCGACTGAAAAACTGTTTTTT
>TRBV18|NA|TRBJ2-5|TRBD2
CASSPRIAGGPGETQYF
TGTGCCAGCTCACCCCGGATCGCGGGAGGGCCAGGGGAGACCCAGTACTTC
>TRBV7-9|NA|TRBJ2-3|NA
CASSLGYRGYTDTQYF
TGTGCCAGCAGCTTAGGGTATCGGGGATACACAGATACGCAGTATTTT